This T cell receptor (beta chain) is drawn from a study of blood T cell repertoires in COVID-19. Study background: Italy, Spain and the United States were the sources of the convalescent and acute COVID-19 samples. The analysed material was cDNA or gDNA that came from T cells, B-cell-depleted T cells, or PBMCs.

The CDR3 contains 13 residues. The germline V and J ends were trimmed by 5 bases and 5 bases, with 9 bases remaining between them. Germline V gene lookup returns CDR1 WSHSY and CDR2 SAAADI. Original processing notes: The assay estimated nucleated cells by amplifying reference gene primers. TCRdb keeps only in-frame clones here, not all; method: immunoSEQ multiplex PCR. Clone size and V and J calls were adopted from that table, with D and trimming inferred from the DNA. The table lists roughly 48,000 clones, more than 85% of them singletons, with roughly 1% in the top ten. Sequenced input: peripheral blood. This chain links TRBV10-2 with TRBJ1-4; D unclear. This receptor was obtained from a man aged 55-75 years with COVID-19, enrolled during active disease. The CDR3 DNA reads TGCGCCAGCAGTAATTCCGGGAATGAAAAACTGTTTTTT. This codes for CASSNSGNEKLFF.